Listed below are T cell receptor beta chains from one sample, sequenced in a study of beta chain features in type 1 diabetes. The assay was immunoSEQ multiplex PCR, and TCRdb's table has in-frame clones only and misses some. The table shows 850,000 to 900,000 clones, with roughly a sixth occurring only once. Specimen: naive CD4+ T cells from blood. The receptors originated from a woman between 18 and 30 years old in good health. Both conserved end residues are part of each CDR3.

v_call,j_call,cdr3_aa
TRBV7-2,TRBJ1-1,CASSDHRGGNTEAFF
TRBV28,TRBJ2-7,CASSLVAGESDSYEQYF
TRBV18,TRBJ1-5,CASSPPSNQPQHF
TRBV28,TRBJ2-7,CASSLFPYEQYF
TRBV5-1,TRBJ2-2,CASSLGLAGVWTGELFF
TRBV21-1,TRBJ2-5,CASSKLRMETQYF
TRBV11-2,TRBJ2-5,CASSLDRGEQYF
TRBV15,TRBJ1-5,CATSSRDSYNQPQHF
TRBV28,TRBJ2-7,CASQGNYEQYF
TRBV10-3,TRBJ2-1,CAIRTSGSNEQFF
TRBV7-2,TRBJ2-7,CASSQRISSYEQYF
TRBV4-3,TRBJ2-3,CASSQTRRTDTDTQYF
TRBV28,TRBJ2-3,CASSNPGSLSTDTQYF
TRBV19,TRBJ2-5,CASSTPGLAETQYF
TRBV7-9,TRBJ2-5,CASSLLLETQYF
TRBV28,TRBJ1-2,CASSRDSPYGYTF
TRBV27,TRBJ2-3,CASSFKLATDTQYF
TRBV5-1,TRBJ2-3,CASSLGAGGFGTDTQYF
TRBV9,TRBJ2-1,CASSPHQGEEFF
TRBV6-6,TRBJ2-7,CASTTRGNLYEQYF
TRBV2,TRBJ1-5,CASKGTGVQPQHF
TRBV13,TRBJ2-7,CASSLMWGRGEQYF